The 5 T cell receptor beta chains below all came from one sample that was sequenced in a study of cytomegalovirus exposure and HLA in healthy donors. Clones were sequenced by immunoSEQ multiplex PCR, and TCRdb holds only the in-frame ones, with some missing. In the table there are around 120,000 clones, roughly 83% of which are singletons. The material sequenced was PBMCs. The receptors shown here come from a man younger than 35 in good health and CMV-seronegative.

The chain uses TRBV6-4 and TRBJ2-2; D not certain. Trimming stripped 7 bases from V and 0 bases from J, with 15 bases between. The length of the CDR3 is 16 residues. In germline, CDR1 is MRHNA, CDR2 SNTAGT. This CDR3 is CASTLSVAPNTGELFF. As DNA, the CDR3 is TGTGCCAGCACTTTGAGTGTCGCACCGAACACCGGGGAGCTGTTTTTT.

The chain has TRBV6-5 and TRBJ2-2; possible D gene TRBD1, 6 bases. The V gene's germline CDR1 is MNHEY and CDR2 SVGAGI. The CDR3 is made up of 16 amino acids. Trimming pared 2 bases from V and 2 bases from J, leaving 12 bases between. CDR3 nucleotide sequence: TGTGCCAGCAGTTACCCCGGACAGACCAACACCGGGGAGCTGTTTTTT. Residues: CASSYPGQTNTGELFF.

For the CDR3, the DNA is TGTGCCAGCAGCTTGAGGTCGGGGATGGATCAGCCCCAGCATTTT. Its translation is CASSLRSGMDQPQHF. The V gene is TRBV7-6, the J gene TRBJ1-5; D is unclear. The CDR3 sequence is 15 residues long. Germline CDR1 is SGHVS and CDR2 is FNYEAQ. V was clipped by 3 bases and J by 5 bases, with 14 bases between them.

The genes are TRBV19 and TRBJ2-7; D call uncertain. Trimming shortened V by 3 bases and J by 3 bases, and 12 bases separated the two germline ends. Germline loops: CDR1 LNHDA, CDR2 SQIVND (reference sequence). The CDR3 contains 14 residues. The CDR3 spells CASSIRDSLYEQYF. DNA for the CDR3: TGTGCCAGTAGTATCCGCGACTCCCTCTACGAGCAGTACTTC.

The chain uses TRBV19 and TRBJ2-7; possible D gene TRBD2, 5 bases. Per germline, CDR1 LNHDA and CDR2 SQIVND (reference sequence). The CDR3 runs 14 residues. The ends were cut back, 7 bases at V and 5 bases at J, with 18 bases in the middle. The CDR3 region is CASTPDSVKNEQYF. CDR3 in DNA: TGTGCCAGTACCCCCGATAGCGTGAAGAACGAGCAGTACTTC.